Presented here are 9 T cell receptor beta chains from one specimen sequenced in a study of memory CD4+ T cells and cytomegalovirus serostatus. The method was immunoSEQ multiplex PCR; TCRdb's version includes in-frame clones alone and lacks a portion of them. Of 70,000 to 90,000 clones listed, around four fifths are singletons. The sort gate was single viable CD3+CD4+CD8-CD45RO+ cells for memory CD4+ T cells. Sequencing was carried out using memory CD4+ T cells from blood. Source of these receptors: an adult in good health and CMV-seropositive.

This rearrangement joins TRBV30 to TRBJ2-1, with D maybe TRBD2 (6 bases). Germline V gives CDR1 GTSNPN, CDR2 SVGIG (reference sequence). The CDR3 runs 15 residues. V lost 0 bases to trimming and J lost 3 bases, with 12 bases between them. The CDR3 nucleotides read TGTGCCTGGAGTGTGGATAGCGGATACTACAATGAGCAGTTCTTC. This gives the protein CAWSVDSGYYNEQFF.

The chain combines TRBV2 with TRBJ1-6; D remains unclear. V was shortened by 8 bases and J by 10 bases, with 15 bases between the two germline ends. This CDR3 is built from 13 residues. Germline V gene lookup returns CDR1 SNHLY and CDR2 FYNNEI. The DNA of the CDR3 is TGTGCCAGCGGCAGGTCAAGGTACTCACCCCTCCACTTT. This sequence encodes CASGRSRYSPLHF.

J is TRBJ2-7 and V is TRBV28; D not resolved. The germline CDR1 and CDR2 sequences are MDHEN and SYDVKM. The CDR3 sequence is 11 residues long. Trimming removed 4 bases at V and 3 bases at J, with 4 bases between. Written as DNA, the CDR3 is TGTGCCAGCAGTTCTTACTACGAGCAGTACTTC. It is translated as CASSSYYEQYF.

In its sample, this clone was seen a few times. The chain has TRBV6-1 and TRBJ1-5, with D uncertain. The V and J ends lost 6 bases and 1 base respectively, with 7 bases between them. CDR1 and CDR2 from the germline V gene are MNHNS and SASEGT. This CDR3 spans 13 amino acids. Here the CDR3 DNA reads TGTGCCAGCAGGAGAGAAAGCAATCAGCCCCAGCATTTT. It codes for CASRRESNQPQHF.

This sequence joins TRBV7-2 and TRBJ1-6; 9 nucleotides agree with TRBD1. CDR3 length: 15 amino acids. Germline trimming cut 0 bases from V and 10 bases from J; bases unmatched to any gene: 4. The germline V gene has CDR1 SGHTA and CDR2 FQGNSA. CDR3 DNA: TGTGCCAGCAGCTTAGCGGGGACAGGGAACTCACCCCTCCACTTT. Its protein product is CASSLAGTGNSPLHF.

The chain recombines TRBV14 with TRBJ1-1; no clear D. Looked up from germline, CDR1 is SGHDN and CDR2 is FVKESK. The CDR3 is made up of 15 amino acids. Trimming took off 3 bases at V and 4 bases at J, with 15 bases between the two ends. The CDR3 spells CASSQVPPLGTEAFF. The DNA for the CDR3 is TGTGCCAGCAGCCAGGTTCCTCCCTTGGGCACTGAAGCTTTCTTT.

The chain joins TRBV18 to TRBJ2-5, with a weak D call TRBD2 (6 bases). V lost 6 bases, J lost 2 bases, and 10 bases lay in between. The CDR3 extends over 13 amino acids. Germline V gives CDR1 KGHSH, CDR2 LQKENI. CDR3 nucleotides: TGTGCCAGCTCGGGGAGCGGGCAAGAGACCCAGTACTTC. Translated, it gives CASSGSGQETQYF.

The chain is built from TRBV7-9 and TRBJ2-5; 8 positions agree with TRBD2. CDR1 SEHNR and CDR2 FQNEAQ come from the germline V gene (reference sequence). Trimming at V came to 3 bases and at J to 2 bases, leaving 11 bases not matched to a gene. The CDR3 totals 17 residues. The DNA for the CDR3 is TGTGCCAGCAGCTTGGGGTCAGAGCGGGGGCGGCAAGAGACCCAGTACTTC. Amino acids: CASSLGSERGRQETQYF.

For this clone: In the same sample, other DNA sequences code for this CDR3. In DNA form, the CDR3 reads TGTGCCAGCAGCTTAGATCTGCACGAGCAGTACTTC. Protein: CASSLDLHEQYF. The chain joins TRBV11-2 to TRBJ2-7; D is undetermined. V lost 0 bases to trimming and J lost 5 bases, with 5 bases between them. CDR1 is SGHAT, CDR2 FQNNGV, per germline. The CDR3 loop spans 12 amino acids.